This TCR beta chain comes out of a study of cytomegalovirus exposure and HLA in healthy donors (TCRdb year 2017). Notes on the research overall: According to a later analysis, the roughly 130 validation repertoires were produced on the same platform as the 666 repertoires of the first cohort. The study aimed to test whether signatures of past pathogen exposure could be identified by cataloging public T cell receptors. A separate validation cohort of 100 to 150 different subjects was used in addition to the roughly 640-subject first cohort. The study combined high-throughput TCR immunosequencing, statistical association of individual TCRs with disease status, and machine learning to predict cytomegalovirus infection status. Broader findings and caveats from the paper: A few of the identified cytomegalovirus-associated TCR beta chains were confirmed in vitro to be specific for cytomegalovirus antigens. The study listed approximately 150 TCR beta chains as associated with cytomegalovirus. According to the authors, the approach could potentially be generalized to other disease states and immunological phenotypes. The classifier was reported to diagnose cytomegalovirus status with high specificity and sensitivity in both the original and validation cohorts. While some public TCRs were present in many individuals, most TCR sequences turned up only very rarely across donors. Of the cluster scores, approximately 95% were above 0 in a later analysis, which found that TCRs clustered in the first cohort also tended to co-occur in the approximately 120 validation repertoires. All 120 or so repertoires were used to score co-occurrence in the validation cohort in a later analysis, because that analysis had no HLA typing for the cohort.

Donors formed part of the validation cohort, which comprised over a hundred subjects and was distinct from the first cohort of 550 to 850 subjects. Measured from the cysteine to the phenylalanine, the CDR3 is 16 residues long. Only the CDR3 DNA is retained, 48 bases long and in frame from the first base. CDR1 and CDR2 are read off the germline V gene as SGDLS and YYNGEE. Relative to germline, V is 4 bases shorter and J is 0 bases shorter, with 14 bases between their ends. As to this clone: Its target antigen remains unknown. It has no much larger one-base neighbor in the sample; base qualities were not kept.

To prepare the library, the immunoSEQ multiplex PCR assay was applied. From the authors' description of their analysis: To diagnose cytomegalovirus status from the catalog of TCR beta chain sequences, a statistical classification framework was built. In TCRdb, the immuneACCESS table is reduced to in-frame sequences with V and J assigned. These tables do not hold every clone; where another copy was compared, an unresolved V gene accounts for under half, and the others remain unexplained. V and J calls and clone size are given by that table; D and trimming were obtained from the DNA. The sample includes 59,000 or so clones, with 89% observed a single time. 15% of the sample rests with the top ten.

Sequenced sample: PBMCs. The receptor comes from a woman in her late teens or twenties in good health and CMV-seronegative. This chain is built from TRBV9 and TRBJ2-1; possibly the D gene is TRBD1, per 6 matching bases. For the CDR3, the sequence is CASSPPSGHSYNEQFF. The bases read TGTGCCAGCAGCCCGCCCTCGGGACACTCCTACAATGAGCAGTTCTTC.